The rows below give T cell receptor beta chains drawn from one sample of a study of CD8+ T cells in alopecia areata. The protocol was immunoSEQ multiplex PCR, while the TCRdb copy is restricted to in-frame clones and leaves out a portion. The table has about 150,000 clones, 50% to 60% seen once. The sequenced sample consisted of CD4+ T cells sorted from blood. These receptors were taken from a human donor in good health. Both conserved end residues are part of each CDR3. The order of the fields is clone size, D gene, V gene, J gene, CDR3 DNA, CDR3 protein. D genes are given only for firm matches. Rows give clone size only sometimes, using once, few, many, or a class for an expanded clone.

size: few; D: TRBD2; V: TRBV29-1; J: TRBJ2-4; DNA: TGCAGCGTTGTACCTAGCGGGAGAGTAGAAAACATTCAGTACTTC; CDR3: CSVVPSGRVENIQYF
size: .; D: .; V: TRBV28; J: TRBJ2-3; DNA: TGTGCCAGCAGTTTTGGGGGGCGAAGCACAGATACGCAGTATTTT; CDR3: CASSFGGRSTDTQYF
size: .; D: TRBD2; V: TRBV29-1; J: TRBJ2-3; DNA: TGCAGCCCGGGACTAGCGGATACAGATACGCAGTATTTT; CDR3: CSPGLADTDTQYF
size: .; D: .; V: TRBV15; J: TRBJ1-2; DNA: TGTGCCACCAGACTTAGAGGGGTTGGCTATGGCTACACCTTC; CDR3: CATRLRGVGYGYTF
size: .; D: .; V: TRBV29-1; J: TRBJ1-2; DNA: TGCAGCGTGGAATTAGGACCGGGGGTCAGGGGCTACACCTTC; CDR3: CSVELGPGVRGYTF
size: .; D: .; V: TRBV5-6; J: TRBJ2-5; DNA: TGTGCCAGCAGCTTGTACGTGAGGCAAGAGACCCAGTACTTC; CDR3: CASSLYVRQETQYF
size: .; D: TRBD2; V: TRBV5-1; J: TRBJ2-6; DNA: TGCGCCAGCAGCTTAAAACCGGGACTAGCGTCATCCGGGGCCAACGTCCTGACTTTC; CDR3: CASSLKPGLASSGANVLTF
size: .; D: .; V: TRBV15; J: TRBJ2-1; DNA: TGTGCCACCAGCAGAACCCTACAGGGCGGGAATGAGCAGTTCTTC; CDR3: CATSRTLQGGNEQFF
size: .; D: .; V: TRBV18; J: TRBJ1-2; DNA: TGTGCCAGCTCACCAGGTACAGACTATGGCTACACCTTC; CDR3: CASSPGTDYGYTF
size: .; D: .; V: TRBV29-1; J: TRBJ2-5; DNA: TGCAGCGTTGGGCGGACCGCCCTTGGGACCCAGTACTTC; CDR3: CSVGRTALGTQYF
size: .; D: .; V: TRBV2; J: TRBJ2-5; DNA: TGTGCCAGCAGTTACGACAGGAGATTCCAAGAGACCCAGTACTTC; CDR3: CASSYDRRFQETQYF
size: .; D: .; V: TRBV7-2; J: TRBJ2-7; DNA: TGTGCCAGCAGCTTAGAGAGAAGCTACGAGCAGTACTTC; CDR3: CASSLERSYEQYF
size: .; D: .; V: TRBV28; J: TRBJ1-2; DNA: TGTGCCAGCAGTCCGACAAGGGGACGGTATGGCTACACCTTC; CDR3: CASSPTRGRYGYTF
size: few; D: TRBD1; V: TRBV5-4; J: TRBJ2-7; DNA: TGTGCCAGCAGCTTGTACTCCGGGACAGGGGGCTACGAGCAGTACTTC; CDR3: CASSLYSGTGGYEQYF
size: few; D: .; V: TRBV10-3; J: TRBJ2-7; DNA: TGTGCCACCTCTACCGTCGGGGGAGTCTACGAGCAGTACTTC; CDR3: CATSTVGGVYEQYF
size: .; D: .; V: TRBV4-1; J: TRBJ2-3; DNA: TGCGCCAGCAGCCAAGGGGACAGCACAGATACGCAGTATTTT; CDR3: CASSQGDSTDTQYF
size: .; D: .; V: TRBV29-1; J: TRBJ2-1; DNA: TGCAGCGTCCCGGGGCCAAATAAGCAGTTCTTC; CDR3: CSVPGPNKQFF
size: .; D: .; V: TRBV4-1; J: TRBJ2-7; DNA: TGCGCCAGCAGCCCAAGCTCCCTAGCGCCCTCCTACGAGCAGTACTTC; CDR3: CASSPSSLAPSYEQYF
size: few; D: .; V: TRBV25-1; J: TRBJ2-2; DNA: TGTGCCAGCACAAGGGGCACCGGGGAGCTGTTTTTT; CDR3: CASTRGTGELFF
size: few; D: .; V: TRBV5-1; J: TRBJ2-5; DNA: TGCGCCAGCAGCTTGGGGGCGGGGAAACAAGAGACCCAGTACTTC; CDR3: CASSLGAGKQETQYF
size: .; D: TRBD2; V: TRBV27; J: TRBJ2-7; DNA: TGTGCCAGCACCCCGCTCCGGACTAGCGGGAAGGAGCAGTACTTC; CDR3: CASTPLRTSGKEQYF
size: .; D: TRBD2; V: TRBV6-5; J: TRBJ2-1; DNA: TGTGCCAGCAGCCCGGGCGGGGGCTCCTACAATGAGCAGTTCTTC; CDR3: CASSPGGGSYNEQFF